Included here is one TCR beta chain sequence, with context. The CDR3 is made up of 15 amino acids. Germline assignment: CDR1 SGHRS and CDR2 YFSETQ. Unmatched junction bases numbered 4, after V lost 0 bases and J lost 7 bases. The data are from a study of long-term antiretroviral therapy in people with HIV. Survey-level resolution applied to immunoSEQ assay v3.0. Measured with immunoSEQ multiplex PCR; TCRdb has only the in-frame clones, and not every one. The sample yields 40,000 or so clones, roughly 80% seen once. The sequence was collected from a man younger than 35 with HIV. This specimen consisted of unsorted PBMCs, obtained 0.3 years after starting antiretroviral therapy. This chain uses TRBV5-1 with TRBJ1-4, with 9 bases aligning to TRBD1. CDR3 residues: CASSLDRGLGEKLFF. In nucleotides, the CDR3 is TGCGCCAGCAGCTTGGACAGGGGGCTTGGTGAAAAACTGTTTTTT.